This is a list of T cell receptor beta chains from one sample in a study of regulatory T cells in long-lasting Graves disease. MiXCR was run by TCRdb on the multiplex PCR reads, yielding one entry per CDR3 protein. The data hold roughly 450,000 distinct CDR3 sequences, with about a quarter observed a single time. The sample was peripheral blood mononuclear cells (PBMCs), taken when the disease was refractory, from a patient treated with antithyroid drugs. The receptor set was obtained from a female donor with Graves disease. CDR3s leave out the opening cysteine and the closing phenylalanine or tryptophan.

v_call | cdr3_aa
TRBV5-1 | ASSPDSTSSPLH
TRBV20-1 | SAISPGQGGETQY
TRBV7-2 | ASSNLAGRVTGELF
TRBV4-2 | ASSQEYPGGETQY
TRBV27 | ASSLWPDSNQPQH
TRBV2 | ASKGTANSNQPQH
TRBV19 | ASGHDGKAKNIQY
TRBV12-3/TRBV12-4 | ASQTGNNQPQH
TRBV7-8 | ASSLDREGVNEKLF
TRBV12-3/TRBV12-4 | ASSSFGGNIQY
TRBV5-1 | ASSLGGDPSYEQY
TRBV3-1 | ASRQTGDHTEAF
TRBV20-1 | SARSGTGRNQPQH
TRBV19 | ASRRAGGRSAGELF
TRBV12-3/TRBV12-4 | ASSFGGRDNQPQH
TRBV2 | ASSDVRGRTDTQY
TRBV20-1 | SAFVPSGNTIY
TRBV10-3 | AISDPIGGTDTQY
TRBV28 | ASSVTGPQF
TRBV10-3 | AISGSGELF
TRBV28 | ASSPGTGGLEQY
TRBV11-2 | ASSLDFGQIFATNEKLF